The 6 T cell receptor beta chains given below trace back to one sample, sequenced in a study of cytomegalovirus exposure and HLA in healthy donors. PCR primers comprised 60 Vbeta and 13 Jbeta primers. Data came from immunoSEQ multiplex PCR; TCRdb stores just in-frame clones and leaves some out. The table has under 150,000 clones, roughly 77% seen once. Sequenced: PBMCs. These receptors were taken from a female donor in good health and CMV-seronegative.

The chain is built from TRBV5-6 and TRBJ2-5, with D possibly matching TRBD1 (6 bases). The CDR3 spans 16 residues. Deletions cut 0 bases from V and 1 base from J, with 13 bases between. Germline loops: CDR1 SGHDT, CDR2 YYEEEE. CDR3 DNA sequence: TGTGCCAGCAGCTTGGTCGGCCAGGGGCTCCAAGAGACCCAGTACTTC. This codes for CASSLVGQGLQETQYF.

V is TRBV5-1 and J is TRBJ2-3, with TRBD1 matching over 9 bases. This CDR3 contains 16 residues. J gave up 4 bases and V 0 bases, and 6 bases lay outside the gene matches. CDR1 and CDR2 from the germline V gene are SGHRS and YFSETQ. This chain's CDR3 is CASSLGMGQGSDTQYF. CDR3 DNA: TGCGCCAGCAGCTTGGGGATGGGACAGGGATCAGATACGCAGTATTTT.

In DNA, the CDR3 is TGTGCCAGCAGCCCAGCGGGTAGCGAGCAGTTCTTC. Translation: CASSPAGSEQFF. The V call is TRBV7-9, the J call TRBJ2-1; D perhaps matches TRBD2 (6 bases). Germline V CDR1 and CDR2: SEHNR, FQNEAQ (reference sequence). V was clipped by 5 bases and J by 10 bases, with 12 bases between them. The CDR3 length is 12 residues.

The chain carries TRBV9 and TRBJ1-4, with 7 bases identical to TRBD1. Germline V gene data show CDR1 as SGDLS and CDR2 as YYNGEE. V dropped 3 bases and J dropped 5; count of bases not matched to a gene: 7. There are 15 residues in the CDR3. The CDR3 reads CASSASGTANEKLFF. DNA of the CDR3: TGTGCCAGCAGCGCCTCCGGGACAGCAAATGAAAAACTGTTTTTT. The full variable domain, rest sourced from reference TRBV9 and TRBJ1-4, is DSGVTQTPKHLITATGQRVTLRCSPRSGDLSVYWYQQSLDQGLQFLIQYYNGEERAKGNILERFSAQQFPDLHSELNLSSLELGDSALYFCASSASGTANEKLFFGSGTQLSVL.

CDR3 sequence reads: CASSDSWGDTEAFF. CDR3 nucleotide sequence: TGTGCCAGCAGTGACTCCTGGGGGGACACTGAAGCTTTCTTT. The chain has TRBV6-4 and TRBJ1-1; tentative D call: TRBD1 (5 bases). CDR1 and CDR2 (germline): MRHNA, SNTAGT. CDR3 size: 14 residues. Trimming removed 0 bases from V and 3 bases from J, with 8 bases in between.

This clone was seen more than once but under ten times. The rearrangement links TRBV2 to TRBJ2-1, with 7 bases that match TRBD1. This CDR3 is 15 amino acids long. V trimming: 6 bases; J trimming: 3 bases; junction bases outside the gene matches: 8. The germline gives CDR1 SNHLY, CDR2 FYNNEI. CDR3 DNA sequence: TGTGCCAGCAGGTTCCGGGACAGCTTCTACAATGAGCAGTTCTTC. Translated, it gives CASRFRDSFYNEQFF.